Listed below are T cell receptor beta chains from one sample, sequenced in a study of blood T cell repertoires in COVID-19. TCRdb keeps only in-frame clones here, not all; method: immunoSEQ multiplex PCR. The sample has some 40,000 clones; approximately 91% are singletons. The source material was peripheral blood. These receptors originate from a man between 65 and 85 years old with acute or convalescent COVID-19. CDR3s include the opening cysteine and the closing phenylalanine or tryptophan. D genes are given only for firm matches. Where a row states a size, it is once, few, many or the class of an expanded clone; other rows omit it.

d_call: NA; j_call: TRBJ2-5; clone_size: once; v_call: TRBV9; cdr3_nt: TGTGCCAGCAGCGTAGGGCCCCTCCAAGAGACCCAGTACTTC; cdr3_aa: CASSVGPLQETQYF
d_call: TRBD1; j_call: TRBJ1-6; clone_size: NA; v_call: TRBV3-1/TRBV3-2; cdr3_nt: TGTGCCAGCAGCCCTTTGGACAGGGATAATTCACCCCTCCACTTT; cdr3_aa: CASSPLDRDNSPLHF
d_call: TRBD1; j_call: TRBJ1-2; clone_size: NA; v_call: TRBV27; cdr3_nt: TGTGCCAGCAGTTCCAGACAGGGCGGAAACTATGGCTACACCTTC; cdr3_aa: CASSSRQGGNYGYTF
d_call: NA; j_call: TRBJ1-5; clone_size: once; v_call: TRBV18; cdr3_nt: TGTGCCAGCTCACAATCCCAGGGAGGGAGCAATCAGCCCCAGCATTTT; cdr3_aa: CASSQSQGGSNQPQHF
d_call: TRBD1; j_call: TRBJ1-4; clone_size: NA; v_call: TRBV10-3; cdr3_nt: TGTGCCACAAGGGGGACAGGGGGTGTCATGGGCGGTGAAAAACTGTTTTTT; cdr3_aa: CATRGTGGVMGGEKLFF
d_call: TRBD1; j_call: TRBJ1-5; clone_size: NA; v_call: TRBV18; cdr3_nt: TGTGCCAGCTCACTCGGACAGGGTGGGAATCAGCCCCAGCATTTT; cdr3_aa: CASSLGQGGNQPQHF
d_call: TRBD1; j_call: TRBJ1-5; clone_size: few; v_call: TRBV19; cdr3_nt: TGTGCCAGTAGTATAGGTCGCCGGGACAGGGGGGATCAGCCCCAGCATTTT; cdr3_aa: CASSIGRRDRGDQPQHF
d_call: TRBD1; j_call: TRBJ2-4; clone_size: NA; v_call: TRBV19; cdr3_nt: TGTGCCAGTTCCGGGACAGAGAAAAACATTCAGTACTTC; cdr3_aa: CASSGTEKNIQYF
d_call: NA; j_call: TRBJ1-1; clone_size: once; v_call: TRBV3-1/TRBV3-2; cdr3_nt: TGTGCCAGCAGCCACAGAGACGGGGGGATAGCTTTCTTT; cdr3_aa: CASSHRDGGIAFF
d_call: NA; j_call: TRBJ1-2; clone_size: NA; v_call: TRBV12-5; cdr3_nt: TGTGCTAGTGGTTTGCCGTACGTGAGGGTCGATGGCTACACCTTC; cdr3_aa: CASGLPYVRVDGYTF
d_call: TRBD1; j_call: TRBJ1-2; clone_size: NA; v_call: TRBV6-5; cdr3_nt: TGTGCCACCAGGACAGGGGCTAACTATGGCTACACCTTC; cdr3_aa: CATRTGANYGYTF
d_call: TRBD1; j_call: TRBJ1-5; clone_size: NA; v_call: TRBV10-3; cdr3_nt: TGTGCCATCAGTGATCAGGGGGGCAATCAGCCCCAGCATTTT; cdr3_aa: CAISDQGGNQPQHF
d_call: TRBD2; j_call: TRBJ2-7; clone_size: NA; v_call: TRBV3-1/TRBV3-2; cdr3_nt: TGTGCCAGCAGCCAAGATGGGCTAGCGGGAGGATCCCACGAGCAGTACTTC; cdr3_aa: CASSQDGLAGGSHEQYF
d_call: TRBD2; j_call: TRBJ2-1; clone_size: NA; v_call: TRBV10-2; cdr3_nt: TGCGCCAGCAGTGAAGCCACTAGCGGGAGCAATGAGCAGTTCTTC; cdr3_aa: CASSEATSGSNEQFF
d_call: NA; j_call: TRBJ1-3; clone_size: NA; v_call: TRBV19; cdr3_nt: TGTGCCAGTAGGGGACTGAACTCTGGAAACACCATATATTTT; cdr3_aa: CASRGLNSGNTIYF
d_call: TRBD2; j_call: TRBJ2-7; clone_size: NA; v_call: TRBV7-9; cdr3_nt: TGTGCCAGCAGCTCTCTAGCGGGGATTGACTCCTACGAGCAGTACTTC; cdr3_aa: CASSSLAGIDSYEQYF
d_call: NA; j_call: TRBJ1-1; clone_size: NA; v_call: TRBV20-1; cdr3_nt: TGCAGTGCTAGTCGGCAGGGCGGATTGATGATCACTGAAGCTTTCTTT; cdr3_aa: CSASRQGGLMITEAFF
d_call: NA; j_call: TRBJ2-2; clone_size: NA; v_call: TRBV5-6; cdr3_nt: TGTGCCAGCAGCTCTTCGATAAGGACGACCCGATTAGCGCCCGGGGAGCTGTTTTTT; cdr3_aa: CASSSSIRTTRLAPGELFF
d_call: TRBD2; j_call: TRBJ2-5; clone_size: NA; v_call: TRBV2; cdr3_nt: TGTGCCAGCAGTGGACTAGCGGGACGGGAGACCCAGTACTTC; cdr3_aa: CASSGLAGRETQYF
d_call: TRBD2; j_call: TRBJ2-1; clone_size: once; v_call: TRBV5-1; cdr3_nt: TGCGCCAGCAGCTTGGGGGTAGCGGGAGGGGCTTACAATGAGCAGTTCTTC; cdr3_aa: CASSLGVAGGAYNEQFF
d_call: TRBD2; j_call: TRBJ2-7; clone_size: NA; v_call: TRBV10-3; cdr3_nt: TGTGCCATCAGTGAGTCTACTAGCGGGGACTACGAGCAGTACTTC; cdr3_aa: CAISESTSGDYEQYF
d_call: TRBD1; j_call: TRBJ2-3; clone_size: NA; v_call: TRBV2; cdr3_nt: TGTGCCAGCAGGGACAGGCCGGGCACAGATACGCAGTATTTT; cdr3_aa: CASRDRPGTDTQYF
d_call: NA; j_call: TRBJ2-5; clone_size: NA; v_call: TRBV7-2; cdr3_nt: TGTGCCAGCAGCCGAGTGGGGGGAGAGACCCAGTACTTC; cdr3_aa: CASSRVGGETQYF
d_call: NA; j_call: TRBJ2-7; clone_size: NA; v_call: TRBV6-2/TRBV6-3; cdr3_nt: TGTGCCAGCAGTCCCTCTCACGAGCAGTACTTC; cdr3_aa: CASSPSHEQYF
d_call: NA; j_call: TRBJ2-1; clone_size: once; v_call: TRBV7-3; cdr3_nt: TGTGCCAGCAGCTGGGGGGCCTACAATGAGCAGTTCTTC; cdr3_aa: CASSWGAYNEQFF
d_call: NA; j_call: TRBJ1-6; clone_size: NA; v_call: TRBV15; cdr3_nt: TGTGCCACCAGCAGAGATCGGGGGGGGCCCAATTCACCCCTCCACTTT; cdr3_aa: CATSRDRGGPNSPLHF
d_call: TRBD2; j_call: TRBJ2-7; clone_size: NA; v_call: TRBV5-8; cdr3_nt: TGTGCCAGCAGCTTGCCTAGCGGGGACACTTACGAGCAGTACTTC; cdr3_aa: CASSLPSGDTYEQYF
d_call: NA; j_call: TRBJ1-2; clone_size: NA; v_call: TRBV9; cdr3_nt: TGTGCCAGCAGCGTAGCCGGCTATGGCTACACCTTC; cdr3_aa: CASSVAGYGYTF
d_call: NA; j_call: TRBJ2-1; clone_size: few; v_call: TRBV5-1; cdr3_nt: TGCGCCAGCAGCTTCACTAGTGGGAGCTCCTACAATGAGCAGTTCTTC; cdr3_aa: CASSFTSGSSYNEQFF
d_call: TRBD1; j_call: TRBJ1-5; clone_size: NA; v_call: TRBV3-1/TRBV3-2; cdr3_nt: TGTGCCAGCAGCCAGGGACAGGGAGTGCCCCAGCATTTT; cdr3_aa: CASSQGQGVPQHF
d_call: TRBD1; j_call: TRBJ1-2; clone_size: NA; v_call: TRBV12-3/TRBV12-4; cdr3_nt: TGTGCCAGCAGCCAACAGGGGGCCTATGGCTACACCTTC; cdr3_aa: CASSQQGAYGYTF
d_call: TRBD1; j_call: TRBJ1-1; clone_size: NA; v_call: TRBV27; cdr3_nt: TGTGCCAGCAGTGCCTGGGACAGTTGGGCTGAAGCTTTCTTT; cdr3_aa: CASSAWDSWAEAFF
d_call: TRBD1; j_call: TRBJ2-2; clone_size: NA; v_call: TRBV28; cdr3_nt: TGTGCCAGCAGTTCGACAGGGAGTCCGAACACCGGGGAGCTGTTTTTT; cdr3_aa: CASSSTGSPNTGELFF